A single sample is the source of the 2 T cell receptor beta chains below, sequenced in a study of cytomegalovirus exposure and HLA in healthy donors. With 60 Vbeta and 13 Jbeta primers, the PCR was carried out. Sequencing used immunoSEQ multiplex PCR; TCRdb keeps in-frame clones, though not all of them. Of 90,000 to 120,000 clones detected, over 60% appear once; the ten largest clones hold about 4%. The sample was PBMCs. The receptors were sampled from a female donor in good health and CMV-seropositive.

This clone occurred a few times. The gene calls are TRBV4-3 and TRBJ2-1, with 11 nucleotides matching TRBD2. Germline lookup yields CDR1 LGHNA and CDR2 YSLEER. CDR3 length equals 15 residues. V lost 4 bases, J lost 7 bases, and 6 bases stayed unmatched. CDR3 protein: CASSLVAGGFNEQFF. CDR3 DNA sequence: TGCGCCAGCAGCCTAGTAGCGGGGGGGTTTAATGAGCAGTTCTTC.

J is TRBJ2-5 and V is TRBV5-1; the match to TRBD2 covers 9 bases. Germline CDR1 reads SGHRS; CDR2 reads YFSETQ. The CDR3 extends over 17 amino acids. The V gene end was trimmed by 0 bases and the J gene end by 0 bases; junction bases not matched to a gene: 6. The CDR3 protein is CASSLGRGGGDQETQYF. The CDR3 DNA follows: TGCGCCAGCAGCTTGGGGCGTGGCGGGGGGGACCAAGAGACCCAGTACTTC.